The next 21 T cell receptor beta chains were all read from a single sample in a study of neurological immune-mediated disorders (dated 2019 in TCRdb). Libraries were prepared through 5' RACE. The instrument was an Illumina HiSeq 2500. TCRdb reanalyzed the raw reads on its own, using fastp at Q25 for trimming and MiXCR for clone calling, and kept in-frame beta chains. Each CDR3 protein gets just one entry, which takes the most common genes and DNA from the rows behind it. For this sample the table gives 20,000 or so distinct CDR3 sequences, of which roughly 12% were detected only once. The biggest ten clones account for around 15% of the sample. The sample comprised PBMCs. All receptors come from a woman aged 40 to 55 with HTLV-1-associated myelopathy (HAM/TSP).

This clonotype was counted at least ten times. V gene TRBV6-5 combines with J gene TRBJ2-2, with 8 nucleotides matching TRBD2. J lost 7 bases, V lost 5 bases, and 6 bases had no gene match. The CDR3 loop spans 14 amino acids. Germline V lookup: CDR1 MNHEY, CDR2 SVGAGI. CDR3 loop: CASSIAGLNGELFF. The CDR3 bases are TGTGCCAGCAGTATAGCGGGGCTAAACGGGGAGCTGTTTTTT.

This clonotype was detected ten times or more. The chain joins TRBV20-1 to TRBJ2-5; tentative D call: TRBD2 (7 bases). This CDR3 has 12 amino acids. Germline assignment: CDR1 DFQATT and CDR2 SNEGSKA (reference sequence). V lost 6 bases and J 4 bases, leaving 12 bases between the germline ends. CDR3 sequence: CSAGGPSETQYF. The CDR3 DNA follows: TGCAGTGCCGGGGGGCCGTCAGAGACCCAGTACTTC.

This clonotype was seen many times. The gene calls are TRBV2 and TRBJ2-2; D is unclear. The CDR3 extends over 14 amino acids. Germline V lookup: CDR1 SNHLY, CDR2 FYNNEI. V lost 0 bases, J lost 2 bases, and 4 bases lay in between. The CDR3, as DNA: TGTGCCAGCAGTGAAGCAAGAAACACCGGGGAGCTGTTTTTT. As protein: CASSEARNTGELFF.

This clonotype was counted many times. This sequence joins TRBV6-4 and TRBJ2-2; D remains unclear. This CDR3 is built from 16 residues. Trimming took 4 bases from V and 4 from J, leaving 16 bases between them. Germline V CDR1 and CDR2: MRHNA, SNTAGT. The CDR3 loop is CASSALFIDSTGELFF. The CDR3 DNA follows: TGTGCCAGCAGTGCTCTTTTTATAGACTCCACCGGGGAGCTGTTTTTT.

This clonotype was detected ten times or more. The genes are TRBV10-1 and TRBJ2-1; TRBD2 matches at 8 bases. Per germline, CDR1 WNHNN and CDR2 SYGVQD (reference sequence). CDR3 size: 16 residues. The ends lost 3 bases at V and 7 bases at J; junction bases unmatched: 11. The CDR3 bases are TGCGCCAGCAGTGACGGTGCGGGGGGTCGGGAGAATGAGCAGTTCTTC. Protein sequence: CASSDGAGGRENEQFF.

Concerning this clonotype itself: One end of the junction fails to match germline, which may point to a read error. The chain uses TRBV28 and TRBJ2-7, with D tentatively TRBD1 (6 bases). The CDR3 contains 13 residues. CDR1 and CDR2 (germline): MDHEN, SYDVKM. In DNA, the CDR3 is TGTGCCAACAGTCCTGGACAGTCCTACGAGCAGTACTTC. The encoded protein is CANSPGQSYEQYF.

With regard to this clonotype: No DNA is shown, since the ends of the CDR3 on it are uncertain; the CDR3 is the one TCRdb lists. The rearrangement links TRBV20-1 to TRBJ1-5; TRBD1, the D gene given by the table, was not confirmed from the DNA. Germline lookup yields CDR1 DFQATT and CDR2 SNEGSKA (reference sequence). The CDR3 is 24 amino acids in total, end residues counted. The CDR3 sequence: CSPRGVLQETQYFGARIGNQPQHF.

The chain has TRBV5-1 and TRBJ2-7, with 10 nucleotides matching TRBD1. The V segment lost 5 bases and the J segment 4 bases; nucleotides outside the gene matches: 9. This CDR3 contains 15 residues. CDR1 SGHRS and CDR2 YFSETQ come from the germline V gene. CDR3 protein: CASSQSGTGEYEQYF. The CDR3 nucleotides read TGCGCCAGCAGTCAGTCCGGGACAGGGGAGTACGAGCAGTACTTC. Complete variable domain (other parts from reference TRBV5-1 and TRBJ2-7): KAGVTQTPRYLIKTRGQQVTLSCSPISGHRSVSWYQQTPGQGLQFLFEYFSETQRNKGNFPGRFSGRQFSNSRSEMNVSTLELGDSALYLCASSQSGTGEYEQYFGPGTRLTVT.

This clonotype has ten or more counts. The rearrangement links TRBV20-1 to TRBJ1-2; 8 nucleotides align to TRBD1. The ends lost 0 bases at V and 7 bases at J; junction bases unmatched: 10. Germline V gene lookup returns CDR1 DFQATT and CDR2 SNEGSKA (reference sequence). This CDR3 spans 15 amino acids. CDR3 DNA sequence: TGCAGTGCTAGAGATCAAGGGCAGGGGGCCCGTGGCTACACCTTC. It specifies CSARDQGQGARGYTF.

This clonotype was seen many times. CDR3 nucleotide sequence: TGCAGTGCTAGAGATTGGGGGGGAAGCTCCTATAATTCACCCCTCCACTTT. It specifies CSARDWGGSSYNSPLHF. The chain uses TRBV20-1 and TRBJ1-6; weak D call: TRBD1 (5 bases). The length of the CDR3 is 17 residues. Germline CDR1 DFQATT, CDR2 SNEGSKA (reference sequence). V gave up 0 bases and J gave up 0 bases, with 12 bases separating them.

This clonotype has at least ten counts. The rearrangement joins TRBV15 to TRBJ2-1; 7 bases line up with TRBD1. Germline V gene lookup returns CDR1 LNHNV and CDR2 YYDKDF (reference sequence). J gave up 1 base and V 3 bases, and 6 bases lay outside the gene matches. CDR3 length: 16 amino acids. CDR3 nucleotide sequence: TGTGCCACCAGCAGTTTGACAGGGACGTCCTACAATGAGCAGTTCTTC. It is translated as CATSSLTGTSYNEQFF. The full variable domain, rest sourced from reference TRBV15 and TRBJ2-1, is DAMVIQNPRYQVTQFGKPVTLSCSQTLNHNVMYWYQQKSSQAPKLLFHYYDKDFNNEADTPDNFQSRRPNTSFCFLDIRSPGLGDTAMYLCATSSLTGTSYNEQFFGPGTRLTVL.

This clonotype was seen ten or more times. The genes are TRBV12-3 or TRBV12-4 and TRBJ2-3, with D perhaps TRBD2 (5 bases). Trimming pared 1 base from V and 2 bases from J, leaving 10 bases between. The CDR3 length is 15 residues. Here the CDR3 DNA reads TGTGCCAGCAGTTTAGGCCCGGGGTACACAGATACGCAGTATTTT. Residues: CASSLGPGYTDTQYF.

This clonotype has a count of ten or more. The chain employs TRBV29-1 and TRBJ1-1; a possible D gene is TRBD1 (6 bases). Germline V CDR1 and CDR2: SQVTM, ANQGSEA. The CDR3 is made up of 15 amino acids. Trimming took 7 bases from V and 0 from J, leaving 18 bases between them. CDR3 sequence (DNA): TGCAGCGGGATCCGGGACGGGGGCATGAACACTGAAGCTTTCTTT. Amino acid sequence: CSGIRDGGMNTEAFF. The entire variable domain, with the rest obtained from reference TRBV29-1 and TRBJ1-1, is as follows: SAVISQKPSRDICQRGTSLTIQCQVDSQVTMMFWYRQQPGQSLTLIATANQGSEATYESGFVIDKFPISRPNLTFSTLTVSNMSPEDSSIYLCSGIRDGGMNTEAFFGQGTRLTVV.

This clonotype has only a few counts. This rearrangement joins TRBV12-3 or TRBV12-4 to TRBJ1-1, with a tentative D call TRBD1 (5 bases). CDR3 length: 13 residues. V dropped 5 bases and J dropped 6 bases, with 13 bases sitting between them. CDR3 nucleotide sequence: TGTGCCAGCAGTCTAAGCGGGGGGGCTGAAGCTTTCTTT. It encodes CASSLSGGAEAFF.

This clonotype occurred many times. This chain uses TRBV5-1 with TRBJ1-6; weak D call: TRBD1 (5 bases). The CDR3 has 16 residues. V lost 0 bases and J lost 7, with 14 bases in between. CDR1 and CDR2 from the germline V gene are SGHRS and YFSETQ. CDR3 loop: CASSLGFGRENSPLHF. The CDR3 coding sequence is TGCGCCAGCAGCTTGGGATTCGGCAGGGAGAATTCACCCCTCCACTTT.

There are many counts of this clonotype. This sequence joins TRBV5-1 and TRBJ2-7; D ambiguous. Between the trimmed V and J ends, which lost 0 bases and 3 bases, there was a span of 10 bases. The CDR3 has 14 residues. Germline V gives CDR1 SGHRS, CDR2 YFSETQ. CDR3 DNA: TGCGCCAGCAGCTTGGTAGGCAGACTCTACGAGCAGTACTTC. Translation: CASSLVGRLYEQYF.

This clonotype was detected many times. The chain couples TRBV10-3 to TRBJ2-1, with 7 positions matching TRBD2. The CDR3 covers 15 residues. Trimming took 2 bases from V and 7 from J; bases not matched to a gene: 8. Per germline, CDR1 ENHRY and CDR2 SYGVKD. CDR3 sequence: CAISEGTKVWNEQFF. The DNA for the CDR3 is TGTGCCATCAGTGAGGGGACTAAGGTTTGGAATGAGCAGTTCTTC.

This clonotype was seen many times. V is TRBV20-1 and J is TRBJ2-7; perhaps D is TRBD1 or TRBD2 (5 bases each). Germline assignment: CDR1 DFQATT and CDR2 SNEGSKA (reference sequence). Deletions cut 5 bases from V and 5 bases from J, with 19 bases between. The CDR3 is made up of 14 amino acids. The CDR3 loop reads CSAGAPGSLHEQYF. DNA for the CDR3: TGCAGTGCTGGGGCCCCGGGGTCGTTACACGAGCAGTACTTC.

This clonotype was picked up many times. The genes are TRBV2 and TRBJ2-2; maybe TRBD1 (6 bases). In germline, CDR1 is SNHLY, CDR2 FYNNEI. CDR3 length: 16 amino acids. V was clipped by 10 bases and J by 4 bases, with 22 bases between them. CDR3 nucleotide sequence: TGTGCCATGCATTTGGGCAGGGGAAGTAGCACCGGGGAGCTGTTTTTT. Its translation is CAMHLGRGSSTGELFF. Variable domain in full (rest from reference TRBV2 and TRBJ2-2): EPEVTQTPSHQVTQMGQEVILRCVPISNHLYFYWYRQILGQKVEFLVSFYNNEISEKSEIFDDQFSVERPDGSNFTLKIRSTKLEDSAMYFCAMHLGRGSSTGELFFGEGSRLTVL.

The J gene is TRBJ2-3, the V gene TRBV19, with D maybe TRBD1 (5 bases). Looked up from germline, CDR1 is LNHDA and CDR2 is SQIVND (reference sequence). V lost 4 bases, J lost 1 base, and 9 bases lay in between. There are 14 residues in the CDR3. The CDR3 DNA is TGTGCCAGTAGTACAGGGATTGGCACAGATACGCAGTATTTT. Translating it yields CASSTGIGTDTQYF.

The table lists this clonotype with many counts. The chain has TRBV15 and TRBJ2-5, with 11 nucleotides matching TRBD2. This CDR3 is 15 amino acids long. The trim removed 0 bases at V and 5 bases at J, leaving 2 bases unmatched. The germline gives CDR1 LNHNV, CDR2 YYDKDF (reference sequence). The CDR3 bases are TGTGCCACCAGCAGAGATAGCGGGGGGGCCGAGACCCAGTACTTC. Translated: CATSRDSGGAETQYF.